The 3 T cell receptor beta chains below were found in one sample sequenced in a study of vaccination and CD4 T cells after COVID-19. The Oncomine TCR Beta short-read assay sequenced DNA from cultured CD4+ T cells. TCRdb itself ran the PCR reads through MiXCR, one entry per CDR3 protein. The top ten hold about an eighth of the sample, which has around 15,000 distinct CDR3 sequences, approximately 46% seen once. Treatment noted: roughly 10-day PBMC culture with coronavirus spike peptide pools or control peptides (ViraFEST assay). These receptors have no identified antigens. Sequenced: CD4+ T cells from blood, cultured in vitro. The receptors were sampled from a human donor who had recovered from COVID-19.

The J gene is TRBJ2-3, the V gene TRBV7-3, with TRBD2 matching 8 bases. The ends lost 5 bases at V and 7 bases at J; junction bases unmatched: 8. Germline CDR1 reads SGHTA; CDR2 reads FQGTGA. The CDR3 loop spans 14 amino acids. DNA of the CDR3: TGTGCCAGCAGCCCGGGCGGGAGGTCAAATACGCAGTATTTT. This translates into CASSPGGRSNTQYF.

About this clonotype itself: The junction departs from the called germline gene at one end, perhaps through a read error. V gene TRBV5-1 combines with J gene TRBJ2-7; 7 nucleotides align to TRBD1. The germline V gene encodes CDR1 SGHRS and CDR2 YFSETQ. CDR3 length: 16 amino acids. This CDR3 reads CASSARDSFYSYEQYF. The CDR3 DNA sequence: TGCGCCAGCAGCGCCCGGGACAGCTTTTACTCCTACGAGCAGTATTTC.

This clonotype was found a few times. V is TRBV6-1 and J is TRBJ2-4, with D perhaps TRBD1 (5 bases). The CDR3 covers 15 residues. CDR1 and CDR2 (germline): MNHNS, SASEGT. Trimming pared 4 bases from V and 2 bases from J, leaving 12 bases between. The CDR3 DNA reads TGTGCCAGCAGTGGATCAGGGCCGACCAAAAACATTCAGTACTTC. Translation: CASSGSGPTKNIQYF.